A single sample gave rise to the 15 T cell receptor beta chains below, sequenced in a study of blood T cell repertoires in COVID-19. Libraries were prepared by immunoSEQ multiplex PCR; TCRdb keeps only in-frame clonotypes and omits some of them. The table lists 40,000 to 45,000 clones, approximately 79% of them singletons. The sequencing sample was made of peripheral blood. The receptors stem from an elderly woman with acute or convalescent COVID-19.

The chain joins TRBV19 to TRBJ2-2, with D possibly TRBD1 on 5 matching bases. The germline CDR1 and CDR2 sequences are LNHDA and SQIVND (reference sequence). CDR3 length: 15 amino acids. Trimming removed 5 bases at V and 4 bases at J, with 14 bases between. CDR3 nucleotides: TGTGCCAGTAGTTCCAGGGCACTTTCCACCGGGGAGCTGTTTTTT. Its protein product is CASSSRALSTGELFF.

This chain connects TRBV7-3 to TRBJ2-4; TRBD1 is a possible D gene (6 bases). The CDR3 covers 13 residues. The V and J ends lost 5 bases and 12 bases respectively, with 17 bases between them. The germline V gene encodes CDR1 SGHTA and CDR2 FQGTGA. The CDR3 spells CASSVSDSSAQYF. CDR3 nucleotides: TGTGCCAGCAGCGTTTCGGACAGTAGCGCTCAGTACTTC.

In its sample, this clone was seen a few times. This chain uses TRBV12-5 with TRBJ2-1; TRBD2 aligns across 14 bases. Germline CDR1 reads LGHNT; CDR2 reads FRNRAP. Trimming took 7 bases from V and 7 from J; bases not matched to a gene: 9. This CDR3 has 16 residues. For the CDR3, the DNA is TGTGCTAGTGCCCCCGGACTAGCGGGAGGATTTAATGAGCAGTTCTTC. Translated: CASAPGLAGGFNEQFF.

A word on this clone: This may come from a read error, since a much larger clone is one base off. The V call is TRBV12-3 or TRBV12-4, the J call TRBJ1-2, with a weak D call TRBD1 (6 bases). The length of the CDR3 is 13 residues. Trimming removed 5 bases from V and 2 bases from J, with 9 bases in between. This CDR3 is CASSPGQNYGYTF. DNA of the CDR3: TGTGCCAGCAGTCCCGGACAGAACTATGGCTACACCTTC.

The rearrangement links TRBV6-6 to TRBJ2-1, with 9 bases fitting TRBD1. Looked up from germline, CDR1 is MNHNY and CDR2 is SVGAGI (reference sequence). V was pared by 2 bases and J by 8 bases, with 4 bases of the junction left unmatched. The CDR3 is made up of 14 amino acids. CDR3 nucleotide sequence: TGTGCCAGCAGTTACCGACAGGGGGGCCATGAGCAGTTCTTC. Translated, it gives CASSYRQGGHEQFF.

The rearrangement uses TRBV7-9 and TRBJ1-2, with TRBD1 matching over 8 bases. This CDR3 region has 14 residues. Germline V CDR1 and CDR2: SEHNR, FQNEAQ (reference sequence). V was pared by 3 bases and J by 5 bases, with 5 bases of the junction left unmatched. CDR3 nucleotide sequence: TGTGCCAGCAGCTTTGGACAGGGCGGATATGGCTACACCTTC. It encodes CASSFGQGGYGYTF. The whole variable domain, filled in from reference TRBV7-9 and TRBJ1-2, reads DTGVSQNPRHKITKRGQNVTFRCDPISEHNRLYWYRQTLGQGPEFLTYFQNEAQLEKSRLLSDRFSAERPKGSFSTLEIQRTEQGDSAMYLCASSFGQGGYGYTFGSGTRLTVV.

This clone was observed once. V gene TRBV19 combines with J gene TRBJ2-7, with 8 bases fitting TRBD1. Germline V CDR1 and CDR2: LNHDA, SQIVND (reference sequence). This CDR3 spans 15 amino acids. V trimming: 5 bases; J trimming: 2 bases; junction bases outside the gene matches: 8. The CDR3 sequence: CASSDDRGGTYEQYF. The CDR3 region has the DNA TGTGCCAGTAGTGATGACAGGGGAGGAACCTACGAGCAGTACTTC.

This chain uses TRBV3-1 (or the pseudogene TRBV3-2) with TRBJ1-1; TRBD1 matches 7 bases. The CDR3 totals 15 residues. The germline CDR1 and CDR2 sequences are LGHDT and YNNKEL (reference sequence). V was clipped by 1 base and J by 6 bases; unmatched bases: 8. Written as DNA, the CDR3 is TGTGCCAGCAGCCAAGGAGCCCGACAGGGCGCTGAAGCTTTCTTT. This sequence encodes CASSQGARQGAEAFF.

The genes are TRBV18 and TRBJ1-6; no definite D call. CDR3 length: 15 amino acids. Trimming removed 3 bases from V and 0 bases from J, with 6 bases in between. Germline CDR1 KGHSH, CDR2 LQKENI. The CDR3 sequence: CASSPGSSYNSPLHF. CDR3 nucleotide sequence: TGTGCCAGCTCACCCGGTAGCTCCTATAATTCACCCCTCCACTTT. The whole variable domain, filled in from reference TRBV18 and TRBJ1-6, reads NAGVMQNPRHLVRRRGQEARLRCSPMKGHSHVYWYRQLPEEGLKFMVYLQKENIIDESGMPKERFSAEFPKEGPSILRIQQVVRGDSAAYFCASSPGSSYNSPLHFGNGTRLTVT.

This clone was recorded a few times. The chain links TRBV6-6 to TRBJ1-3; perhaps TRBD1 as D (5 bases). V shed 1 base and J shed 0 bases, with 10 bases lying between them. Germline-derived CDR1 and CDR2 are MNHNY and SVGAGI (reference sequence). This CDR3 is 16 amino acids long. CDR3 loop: CASSYLDMSSGNTIYF. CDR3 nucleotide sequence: TGTGCCAGCAGTTACTTGGACATGAGCTCTGGAAACACCATATATTTT.

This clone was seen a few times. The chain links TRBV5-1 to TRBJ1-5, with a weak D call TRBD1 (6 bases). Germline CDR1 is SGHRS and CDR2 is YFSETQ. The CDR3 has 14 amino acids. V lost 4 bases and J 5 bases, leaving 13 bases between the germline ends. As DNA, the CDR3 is TGCGCCAGCAGCCTTGGAGCAGGGGATCAGCCCCAGCATTTT. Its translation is CASSLGAGDQPQHF.

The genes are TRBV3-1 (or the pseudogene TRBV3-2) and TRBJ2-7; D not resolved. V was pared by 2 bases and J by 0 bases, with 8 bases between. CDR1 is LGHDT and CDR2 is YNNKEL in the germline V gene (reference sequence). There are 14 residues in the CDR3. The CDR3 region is CASSQSATSYEQYF. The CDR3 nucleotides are TGTGCCAGCAGCCAAAGCGCCACCTCCTACGAGCAGTACTTC.

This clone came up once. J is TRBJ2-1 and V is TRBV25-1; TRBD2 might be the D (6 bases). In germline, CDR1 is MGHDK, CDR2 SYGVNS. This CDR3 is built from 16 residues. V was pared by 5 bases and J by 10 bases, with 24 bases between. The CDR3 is CASSKIGGPPIGEQFF. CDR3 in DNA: TGTGCCAGCAGTAAAATCGGGGGACCGCCAATTGGGGAGCAGTTCTTC.

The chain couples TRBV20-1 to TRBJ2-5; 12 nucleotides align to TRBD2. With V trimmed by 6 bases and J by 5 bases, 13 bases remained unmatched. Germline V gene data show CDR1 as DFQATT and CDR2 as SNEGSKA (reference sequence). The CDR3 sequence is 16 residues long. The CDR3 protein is CSASLRLAGAVETQYF. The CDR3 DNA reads TGCAGTGCGAGTCTAAGACTAGCGGGAGCGGTGGAGACCCAGTACTTC.

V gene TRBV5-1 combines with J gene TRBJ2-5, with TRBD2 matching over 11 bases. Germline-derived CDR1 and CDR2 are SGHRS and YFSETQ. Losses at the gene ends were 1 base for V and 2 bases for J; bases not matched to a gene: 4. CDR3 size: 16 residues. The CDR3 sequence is CASSLPGLAAQETQYF. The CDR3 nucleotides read TGCGCCAGCAGCTTGCCGGGACTAGCGGCTCAAGAGACCCAGTACTTC.